Listed here are 18 T cell receptor beta chains from one sample, sequenced in a study of T-cell reconstitution after alpha-beta-depleted transplantation in children. This sample's TCRbeta library carried unique molecular identifier barcodes. TCRdb re-called the PCR reads with MiXCR, one entry per CDR3 protein. The table lists about 1,000,000 distinct CDR3 sequences, around 30% of them singletons. The material was PBMCs, mostly from graft donor cells, obtained 360 days after TCRalphabeta/CD19-depleted stem cell transplant. The source of these receptors is a boy less than two years old who had a stem cell transplant for SCID, so the T cells may come from the graft donor.

This clonotype has just one count. This chain joins TRBV29-1 and TRBJ2-1, with TRBD1 matching 8 bases. The germline V gene has CDR1 SQVTM and CDR2 ANQGSEA. This CDR3 has 15 residues. V was pared by 2 bases and J by 2 bases, with 5 bases of the junction left unmatched. CDR3 in amino acids: CSVEKGTGPYNEQFF. The CDR3 nucleotides are TGCAGCGTTGAAAAGGGGACAGGCCCCTACAATGAGCAGTTCTTC.

This clonotype was recorded a few times. The J gene is TRBJ2-1, the V gene TRBV12-3 or TRBV12-4; D gene ambiguous. Trimming pared 3 bases from V and 6 bases from J, leaving 9 bases between. The CDR3 covers 13 residues. Here the CDR3 DNA reads TGTGCCAGCAGTTTTCTGCAGAGCAATGAGCAGTTCTTC. Translating it yields CASSFLQSNEQFF.

This clonotype was detected only a few times. The gene calls are TRBV19 and TRBJ1-5; TRBD1 might be the D (6 bases). Trimming took off 3 bases at V and 2 bases at J, with 14 bases between the two ends. Germline V gene sequence: CDR1 LNHDA, CDR2 SQIVND (reference sequence). The CDR3 extends over 16 amino acids. The CDR3 loop is CASSIGGGEGNQPQHF. CDR3 nucleotides: TGTGCCAGTAGTATTGGTGGGGGCGAGGGCAATCAGCCCCAGCATTTT.

V is TRBV4-3 and J is TRBJ2-7; 7 bases map to TRBD2. Looked up from germline, CDR1 is LGHNA and CDR2 is YSLEER. Trimming took 3 bases from V and 4 from J; bases not matched to a gene: 9. CDR3 length: 15 residues. This CDR3 is CASSQGGSPSYEQYF. The CDR3 region has the DNA TGCGCCAGCAGCCAGGGGGGGAGTCCTAGTTACGAGCAGTACTTC.

The chain has TRBV12-3 or TRBV12-4 and TRBJ1-1; tentative D call: TRBD1 (5 bases). This CDR3 region has 15 residues. V was clipped by 6 bases and J by 0 bases, with 14 bases between them. The CDR3 here is CASSRGGGLNTEAFF. The DNA for the CDR3 is TGTGCCAGCAGCCGCGGGGGAGGGCTGAACACTGAAGCTTTCTTT.

V usage is TRBV12-3 or TRBV12-4 and J usage is TRBJ2-7, with 11 bases lining up with TRBD2. V was clipped by 8 bases and J by 2 bases; unmatched bases: 8. The CDR3 consists of 15 residues. The CDR3 sequence is CASSESSGGPYEQYF. CDR3 bases: TGTGCCAGCTCTGAGTCTAGCGGGGGGCCCTACGAGCAGTACTTC.

The chain joins TRBV5-1 to TRBJ2-1, with 13 nucleotides matching TRBD2. J gave up 0 bases and V 4 bases, and 10 bases lay outside the gene matches. Germline CDR1 SGHRS, CDR2 YFSETQ. The CDR3 length is 19 residues. CDR3 residues: CASSGRTSGGPTSYNEQFF. The CDR3 nucleotides are TGCGCCAGCAGCGGGAGGACTAGCGGGGGCCCCACCTCCTACAATGAGCAGTTCTTC.

This clonotype was seen at least ten times. This rearrangement joins TRBV28 to TRBJ2-1; perhaps TRBD2 as D (5 bases). The CDR3 runs to 13 residues. The V gene's germline CDR1 is MDHEN and CDR2 SYDVKM. Between the trimmed V and J ends, which lost 6 bases and 8 bases, there was a span of 14 bases. As DNA, the CDR3 is TGTGCCAGCAGCCCTACTAGAATCCATGAGCAGTTCTTC. Translation: CASSPTRIHEQFF. Filled out from reference TRBV28 and TRBJ2-1, the complete variable domain reads DVKVTQSSRYLVKRTGEKVFLECVQDMDHENMFWYRQDPGLGLRLIYFSYDVKMKEKGDIPEGYSVSREKKERFSLILESASTNQTSMYLCASSPTRIHEQFFGPGTRLTVL.

This clonotype was seen many times. This chain uses TRBV20-1 with TRBJ2-3; D is possibly TRBD2 (6 bases). This CDR3 has 14 residues. V was trimmed by 1 base and J by 5 bases, leaving 13 bases between them. Germline V gene sequence: CDR1 DFQATT, CDR2 SNEGSKA (reference sequence). CDR3 protein: CSARARLVVDTQYF. The CDR3 DNA reads TGCAGTGCTAGAGCGAGACTAGTAGTAGATACGCAGTATTTT.

The table lists this clonotype with a few counts. This sequence joins TRBV18 and TRBJ2-1, with D perhaps TRBD2 (5 bases). The germline gives CDR1 KGHSH, CDR2 LQKENI. V was trimmed by 6 bases and J by 5 bases, leaving 17 bases between them. This CDR3 contains 15 residues. The CDR3 DNA sequence: TGTGCCAGCTCCCCCCAATATTCGGGGAACAATGAGCAGTTCTTC. Protein product: CASSPQYSGNNEQFF.

This clonotype was counted a few times. The CDR3 sequence is CASSLALWRDRVDEQYF. DNA of the CDR3: TGTGCCAGCAGCTTAGCATTGTGGCGCGACAGGGTGGACGAGCAGTACTTC. The V call is TRBV7-9, the J call TRBJ2-7; 7 nucleotides align to TRBD1. The CDR3 length is 17 residues. J was trimmed by 5 bases and V by 0 bases; bases with no gene match: 13. In germline, CDR1 is SEHNR, CDR2 FQNEAQ (reference sequence).

This clonotype appeared a few times. The V and J genes are TRBV6-5 and TRBJ2-7; the match to TRBD2 covers 10 bases. V lost 2 bases, J lost 5 bases, and 6 bases stayed unmatched. The V gene's germline CDR1 is MNHEY and CDR2 SVGAGI. The CDR3 runs 15 residues. CDR3 amino acids: CASSYVSSGGHEQYF. As DNA, the CDR3 is TGTGCCAGCAGTTACGTTTCTAGCGGGGGTCACGAGCAGTACTTC.

This chain uses TRBV20-1 with TRBJ1-2; D gene unclear. CDR1 is DFQATT, CDR2 SNEGSKA, per germline (reference sequence). V shed 0 bases and J shed 8 bases, with 13 bases lying between them. The CDR3 is made up of 13 amino acids. The DNA for the CDR3 is TGCAGTGCTAGAGATTGGGGAGGGTTGGGCTACACCTTC. Its translation is CSARDWGGLGYTF.

V gene TRBV12-3 or TRBV12-4 combines with J gene TRBJ2-1; weak D call: TRBD2 (5 bases). Trimming cost V 3 bases and J 6 bases, with 12 bases left between them. This CDR3 has 14 amino acids. Here the CDR3 DNA reads TGTGCCAGCAGTTTGGAGGACGGTGCCAATGAGCAGTTCTTC. Residues: CASSLEDGANEQFF.

This clonotype was found a few times. V gene TRBV12-3 or TRBV12-4 combines with J gene TRBJ2-3, with 8 bases aligning to TRBD1. With 3 bases clipped from V and 4 bases from J, the junction kept 6 bases outside the gene matches. This CDR3 comprises 15 residues. The CDR3 region has the DNA TGTGCCAGCAGTTTTGCAGGGGGCGCAGCAGATACGCAGTATTTT. It translates to CASSFAGGAADTQYF.

Details on this clonotype: The DNA is left out, because the CDR3 cannot be placed on it with certainty; the CDR3 is given as TCRdb lists it. The rearrangement uses TRBV12-3 or TRBV12-4 and TRBJ2-5; the D call in the table, TRBD1, was not verified against the DNA. The CDR3 spans 15 residues, counting both ends. The CDR3 loop reads CASILGDRAQETQYF.

This clonotype appeared a few times. The chain links TRBV20-1 to TRBJ1-5; 7 bases align to TRBD1. V gave up 6 bases and J gave up 3 bases; unmatched junction bases: 5. CDR3 length: 13 amino acids. Germline-derived CDR1 and CDR2 are DFQATT and SNEGSKA (reference sequence). In DNA form, the CDR3 reads TGCAGTGCAACTGACAGGGACAATCAGCCCCAGCATTTT. Protein sequence: CSATDRDNQPQHF.

This clonotype was recorded a few times. The V gene is TRBV12-3 or TRBV12-4, the J gene TRBJ1-3; maybe TRBD1 (6 bases). Trimming stripped 6 bases from V and 2 bases from J, with 11 bases between. The CDR3 totals 14 residues. The CDR3, as DNA: TGTGCCAGCAGACGCGACAGGACTGGAAACACCATATATTTT. Protein product: CASRRDRTGNTIYF.